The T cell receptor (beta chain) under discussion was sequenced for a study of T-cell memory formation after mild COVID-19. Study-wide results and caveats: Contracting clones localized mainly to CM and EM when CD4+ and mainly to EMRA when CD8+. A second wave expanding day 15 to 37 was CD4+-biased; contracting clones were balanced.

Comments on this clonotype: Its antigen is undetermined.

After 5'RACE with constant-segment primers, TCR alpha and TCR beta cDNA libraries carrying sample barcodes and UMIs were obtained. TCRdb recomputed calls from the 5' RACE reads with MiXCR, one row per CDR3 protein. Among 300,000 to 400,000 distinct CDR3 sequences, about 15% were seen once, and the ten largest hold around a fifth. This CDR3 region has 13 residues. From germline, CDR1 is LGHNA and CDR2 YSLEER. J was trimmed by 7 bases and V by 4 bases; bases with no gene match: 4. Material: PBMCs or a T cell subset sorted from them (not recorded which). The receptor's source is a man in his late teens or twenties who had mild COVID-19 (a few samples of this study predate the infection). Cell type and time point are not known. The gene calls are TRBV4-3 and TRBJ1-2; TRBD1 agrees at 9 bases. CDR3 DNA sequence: TGCGCCAGCAGCCTAGGGACAGGGCCTGGCTACACCTTC. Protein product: CASSLGTGPGYTF.